The T cell receptor (beta chain) described here comes from a study of blood T cell repertoires in COVID-19 (dated by TCRdb to about 2020). With regard to the full study: The collaborator samples originated in the United States, Italy and Spain and spanned the acute and convalescent phases of COVID-19. The samples were drawn from two sources: the first 160 participants of the ongoing ImmuneRACE study, and approximately 1,300 subjects contributed by 6 global collaborators. Subjects who had been exposed to COVID-19, were actively infected with it, or had recovered from it provided the deeply sampled blood TCRbeta repertoires that made up the dataset. The repertoires were released in a freely available public database meant as a resource for research on the immune response to SARS-CoV-2. Where HLA class I and class II types were available, the types were taken from metadata supplied by the sample provider, not from assay-based typing. The sample metadata nearly always contained a de-identified subject ID, COVID-19 status, age in years and sex. The material from the prospective study consisted of cDNA or gDNA derived from T cells, B-cell-depleted T cells, or PBMCs. The study at large found these results: The quantity of clinical and demographic metadata differed by source and by participant and was supplied without curation.

Whole blood was collected in K2EDTA tubes by collaborating institutions according to the institutions' own protocols. For TCRbeta analysis, collaborators shipped samples in one of three forms: frozen whole blood, isolated PBMCs, or DNA extracted from either of those sample types. Including cysteine and phenylalanine, the CDR3 has 15 amino acids. Only CDR3 DNA remains: 45 bases, in frame from the first base. Based on the germline V gene (reference sequence), the CDR1 and CDR2 sequences are DFQATT and SNEGSKA. Compared with germline, V lacks 3 bases and J lacks 8 bases; bases without a gene match: 10. The immunoSEQ Assay, a bias-controlled multiplex PCR, was used to amplify TCRbeta CDR3 regions from genomic DNA. Processing in the source paper ran as follows. Nucleated cell counts per sample were estimated from amplification of reference gene primers within the assay. To quantify the absolute abundance of each unique TCRbeta CDR3 rearrangement, sequence reads were collapsed and filtered. For each sample, productive Simpson clonality was calculated as the square root of Simpson's diversity index over productive rearrangements. TCRdb mirrors the immuneACCESS table, restricted to in-frame sequences. Some clones are absent from its copies; in checked studies, under half trace to an unresolved V gene, and the reason for the others is unknown. V, J and clone size were drawn from that table, and D and trimming were deduced from the DNA. Within this sample are fewer than 120,000 clones, with 85% to 90% of them counted one time only. Around 3% of the sample is taken by the ten largest.

This clone was observed once. What this receptor recognizes is not known. Within one base of it there is no much larger clone, and no base qualities were kept. The material sequenced was peripheral blood. Recombination connected TRBV20-1 to TRBJ1-4, with TRBD1 identical over 9 junction bases. This TCR derives from a woman aged 50 to 65 with acute or convalescent COVID-19. The CDR3 protein: CSASSPGQGREKLFF. The DNA sequence is TGCAGTGCTAGTAGCCCGGGACAGGGAAGGGAAAAACTGTTTTTT.